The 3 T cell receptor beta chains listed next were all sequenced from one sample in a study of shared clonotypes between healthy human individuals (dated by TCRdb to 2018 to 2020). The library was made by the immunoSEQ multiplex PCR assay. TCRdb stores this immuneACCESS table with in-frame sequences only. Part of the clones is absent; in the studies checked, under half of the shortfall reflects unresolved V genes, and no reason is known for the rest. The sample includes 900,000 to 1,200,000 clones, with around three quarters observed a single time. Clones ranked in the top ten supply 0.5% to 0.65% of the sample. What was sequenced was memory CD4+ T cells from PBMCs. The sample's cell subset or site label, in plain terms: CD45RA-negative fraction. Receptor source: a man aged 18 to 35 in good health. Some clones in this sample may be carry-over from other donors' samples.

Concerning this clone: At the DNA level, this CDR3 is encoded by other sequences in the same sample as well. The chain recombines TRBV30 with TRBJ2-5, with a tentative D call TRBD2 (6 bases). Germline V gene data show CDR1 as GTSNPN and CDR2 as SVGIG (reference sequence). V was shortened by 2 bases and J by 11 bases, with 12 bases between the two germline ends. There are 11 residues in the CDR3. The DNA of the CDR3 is TGTGCCTGGAGTACATCGGGGGAGCAGTACTTC. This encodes CAWSTSGEQYF.

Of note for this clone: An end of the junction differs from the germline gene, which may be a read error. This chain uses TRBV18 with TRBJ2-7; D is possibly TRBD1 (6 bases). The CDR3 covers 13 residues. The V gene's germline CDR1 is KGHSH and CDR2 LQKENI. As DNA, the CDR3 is TGTGCCAGCTCCCCACAGGGTTACGACGAGCAGTACTTC. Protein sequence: CASSPQGYDEQYF.

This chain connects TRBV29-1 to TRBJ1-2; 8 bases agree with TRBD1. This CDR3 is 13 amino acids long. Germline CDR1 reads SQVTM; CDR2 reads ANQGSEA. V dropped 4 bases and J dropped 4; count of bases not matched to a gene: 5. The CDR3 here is CSVVRTGTYGYTF. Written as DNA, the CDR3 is TGCAGCGTTGTAAGGACAGGGACCTATGGCTACACCTTC. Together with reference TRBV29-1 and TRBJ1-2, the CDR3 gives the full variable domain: SAVISQKPSRDICQRGTSLTIQCQVDSQVTMMFWYRQQPGQSLTLIATANQGSEATYESGFVIDKFPISRPNLTFSTLTVSNMSPEDSSIYLCSVVRTGTYGYTFGSGTRLTVV.